Below are 20 T cell receptor beta chains sequenced from a single sample in a study of T-cell reconstitution after alpha-beta-depleted transplantation in children. Library preparation (for TCRbeta) was performed with unique molecular identifiers. TCRdb re-derived calls from the PCR reads in MiXCR, one entry per CDR3 protein. The table lists some 840,000 distinct CDR3 sequences, approximately 15% of them singletons. The input for sequencing was PBMCs, mostly from graft donor cells, taken 360 days after TCRalphabeta/CD19-depleted stem cell transplant. The receptors originated from a male patient between 5 and 17 years old who had a stem cell transplant for acute lymphoblastic leukemia, so the T cells may come from the graft donor.

The V call is TRBV7-2, the J call TRBJ1-5; maybe TRBD1 (6 bases). The CDR3 has 15 residues. Germline CDR1 SGHTA, CDR2 FQGNSA. With 8 bases removed from V and 10 bases from J, the gap between germline ends came to 24 bases. CDR3 in DNA: TGTGCCAGCGTCTTAGTTGGGGGCGCGGGTGATCCCCAGCATTTT. It encodes CASVLVGGAGDPQHF.

The rearrangement uses TRBV7-8 and TRBJ2-5, with D tentatively TRBD2 (5 bases). The CDR3 runs 13 residues. The germline gives CDR1 SGHVS, CDR2 FQNEAQ. Trimming cost V 1 base and J 7 bases, with 10 bases left between them. CDR3 bases: TGTGCCAGCAGCTTAGTGATCGGGGTGACCCAGTACTTC. Amino acids: CASSLVIGVTQYF.

The sample holds a few counts of this clonotype. This chain links TRBV5-1 with TRBJ1-1; no clear D. V was trimmed by 2 bases and J by 1 base, leaving 9 bases between them. The CDR3 is 14 amino acids. Germline V gene lookup returns CDR1 SGHRS and CDR2 YFSETQ. The CDR3 region has the DNA TGCGCCAGCAGCTTAGAATTAGAGAACACTGAAGCTTTCTTT. This gives the protein CASSLELENTEAFF.

The V gene is TRBV19, the J gene TRBJ2-1, with 7 bases lining up with TRBD1. CDR3 length: 12 residues. V trimming: 9 bases; J trimming: 3 bases; junction bases outside the gene matches: 2. Per germline, CDR1 LNHDA and CDR2 SQIVND (reference sequence). The CDR3 loop reads CASTGDYNEQFF. DNA of the CDR3: TGTGCCAGCACAGGGGACTACAATGAGCAGTTCTTC.

This rearrangement joins TRBV20-1 to TRBJ1-1, with 8 bases lining up with TRBD1. V dropped 2 bases and J dropped 0; count of bases not matched to a gene: 5. The CDR3 is made up of 15 amino acids. Germline V gives CDR1 DFQATT, CDR2 SNEGSKA (reference sequence). The CDR3 region has the DNA TGCAGTGCTAGACAACAGGGGGTGGTGAACACTGAAGCTTTCTTT. It is translated as CSARQQGVVNTEAFF.

The chain joins TRBV24-1 to TRBJ2-1; 13 bases agree with TRBD2. The CDR3 covers 18 residues. The junction had 16 bases not matched to a gene; V was cut back by 5 bases and J by 10 bases. Germline loops: CDR1 KGHDR, CDR2 SFDVKD. This chain's CDR3 is CATSAARTSGSKDGEQFF. As DNA, the CDR3 is TGTGCCACCAGTGCCGCCCGGACTAGCGGGAGTAAGGATGGAGAGCAGTTCTTC.

The sample holds a few counts of this clonotype. The rearrangement uses TRBV20-1 and TRBJ2-7; TRBD1 might be the D (6 bases). Germline V gene lookup returns CDR1 DFQATT and CDR2 SNEGSKA (reference sequence). The CDR3 runs to 13 residues. V gave up 1 base and J gave up 4 bases, with 11 bases separating them. CDR3 coding DNA: TGCAGTGCTAGAGCCCGGGACACTTACGAGCAGTACTTC. Translating it yields CSARARDTYEQYF.

This clonotype has a handful of counts. This rearrangement joins TRBV20-1 to TRBJ1-1; D not resolved. The CDR3 is 14 amino acids. Trimming left V 6 bases short and J 1 base short, with 15 bases between. Germline loops: CDR1 DFQATT, CDR2 SNEGSKA (reference sequence). The CDR3 nucleotides are TGCAGTGCCGCATGGGCGTTCCGGAACACTGAAGCTTTCTTT. Protein sequence: CSAAWAFRNTEAFF.

The CDR3 loop is CASSHWDTRDEQYF. As DNA, the CDR3 is TGCGCCAGCAGTCATTGGGACACCCGGGACGAGCAGTACTTC. V gene TRBV5-1 combines with J gene TRBJ2-7; the D gene is possibly TRBD1 (6 bases). This CDR3 has 14 amino acids. The V end lost 5 bases, the J end lost 5 bases, and 17 bases lay between the germline ends. CDR1 SGHRS and CDR2 YFSETQ come from the germline V gene.

In this sample, this clonotype turned up a few times. The V and J genes are TRBV9 and TRBJ2-3, with 8 bases lining up with TRBD2. Per germline, CDR1 SGDLS and CDR2 YYNGEE. This CDR3 is built from 16 residues. Losses at the gene ends were 0 bases for V and 7 bases for J; bases not matched to a gene: 10. CDR3 sequence reads: CASSVDASGYSYTQYF. The CDR3 DNA sequence: TGTGCCAGCAGCGTAGATGCTAGCGGGTATTCTTATACGCAGTATTTT.

This clonotype was recorded at least ten times. The chain couples TRBV5-1 to TRBJ2-1, with D possibly matching TRBD1 (6 bases). The CDR3 sequence is 15 residues long. CDR1 is SGHRS, CDR2 YFSETQ, per germline. V lost 0 bases and J lost 5, with 12 bases in between. This CDR3 is CASSLVGAWDNEQFF. The CDR3 DNA reads TGCGCCAGCAGCTTGGTGGGGGCCTGGGACAATGAGCAGTTCTTC.

This clonotype was counted only a few times. The CDR3 DNA reads TGTGCCAGCAGCCGAATTCTAGCGGGATCTTCCGAGCAGTACTTC. This gives the protein CASSRILAGSSEQYF. The chain is built from TRBV3-1 and TRBJ2-7; TRBD2 matches 9 bases. CDR3 size: 15 residues. V gave up 4 bases and J gave up 6 bases; unmatched junction bases: 10. Germline V gene lookup returns CDR1 LGHDT and CDR2 YNNKEL (reference sequence).

The table lists this clonotype with many counts. The chain links TRBV9 to TRBJ2-5; the D is unclear. The CDR3 length is 13 residues. V dropped 4 bases and J dropped 1 base, with 8 bases sitting between them. CDR1 is SGDLS, CDR2 YYNGEE, per germline. Written as DNA, the CDR3 is TGTGCCAGCAGCTTGGAGCCCCAAGAGACCCAGTACTTC. Translated, it gives CASSLEPQETQYF.

This clonotype was counted ten times or more. The chain links TRBV7-3 to TRBJ2-6; D remains ambiguous. V shed 4 bases and J shed 0 bases, with 10 bases lying between them. Germline-derived CDR1 and CDR2 are SGHTA and FQGTGA. The CDR3 has 16 residues. The CDR3 sequence: CASSSGYSSGANVLTF. CDR3 sequence (DNA): TGTGCCAGCAGCTCCGGTTATTCCTCTGGGGCCAACGTCCTGACTTTC.

In its sample, this clonotype was seen a few times. The J gene is TRBJ2-1, the V gene TRBV20-1; D is possibly TRBD2 (6 bases). CDR3 length: 15 residues. Trimming removed 6 bases from V and 7 bases from J, with 22 bases in between. Germline V gene sequence: CDR1 DFQATT, CDR2 SNEGSKA (reference sequence). The CDR3 sequence is CSAFRERGLGNEQFF. As DNA, the CDR3 is TGCAGTGCCTTTAGGGAGAGGGGACTGGGGAATGAGCAGTTCTTC.

This clonotype was picked up a small number of times. V and J are TRBV29-1 and TRBJ2-7, with TRBD2 identical over 9 bases. The length of the CDR3 is 15 residues. Germline assignment: CDR1 SQVTM and CDR2 ANQGSEA. V shed 3 bases, J shed 2 bases, and the junction held 8 bases outside the gene matches. CDR3 residues: CSVERLAGPTYEQYF. CDR3 DNA: TGCAGCGTTGAGCGGCTAGCGGGGCCTACCTACGAGCAGTACTTC.

This clonotype came up many times. The gene calls are TRBV27 and TRBJ2-5; no firm D call. The CDR3 contains 13 residues. Trimming took 2 bases from V and 4 from J, leaving 8 bases between them. Germline loops: CDR1 MNHEY, CDR2 SMNVEV (reference sequence). Here the CDR3 DNA reads TGTGCCAGCAGTTTAAGACTGCGAGAGACCCAGTACTTC. This sequence encodes CASSLRLRETQYF.

This clonotype was seen repeatedly, ten times or more. V usage is TRBV21-1 and J usage is TRBJ2-1; TRBD1 is the table's D call, not checked against the DNA. TRBV21-1 is an annotated pseudogene. This CDR3 comprises 14 residues. CDR3 amino acids: CASSLTGRNNEQFF. The DNA for the CDR3 is TGTGCCAGCAGCCTTACGGGCAGGAACAATGAGCAGTTCTTC.

V gene TRBV27 combines with J gene TRBJ1-2, with 8 bases aligning to TRBD1. CDR1 MNHEY and CDR2 SMNVEV come from the germline V gene (reference sequence). The CDR3 has 14 amino acids. The J segment lost 3 bases and the V segment lost 5 bases, leaving 5 bases of the junction unmatched. The CDR3 sequence is CASSGDRGYYGYTF. DNA of the CDR3: TGTGCCAGCAGTGGAGACAGGGGCTACTATGGCTACACCTTC.

The V and J genes are TRBV29-1 and TRBJ2-7, with 9 bases matching TRBD1. Germline CDR1 and CDR2: SQVTM and ANQGSEA. V lost 4 bases to trimming and J lost 6 bases; unmatched junction nucleotides: 13. CDR3 length equals 15 residues. In nucleotides, the CDR3 is TGCAGCGTTGGGTGGCCCGGGACAGGGAGTGGCGAGCAGTACTTC. It yields the protein CSVGWPGTGSGEQYF.